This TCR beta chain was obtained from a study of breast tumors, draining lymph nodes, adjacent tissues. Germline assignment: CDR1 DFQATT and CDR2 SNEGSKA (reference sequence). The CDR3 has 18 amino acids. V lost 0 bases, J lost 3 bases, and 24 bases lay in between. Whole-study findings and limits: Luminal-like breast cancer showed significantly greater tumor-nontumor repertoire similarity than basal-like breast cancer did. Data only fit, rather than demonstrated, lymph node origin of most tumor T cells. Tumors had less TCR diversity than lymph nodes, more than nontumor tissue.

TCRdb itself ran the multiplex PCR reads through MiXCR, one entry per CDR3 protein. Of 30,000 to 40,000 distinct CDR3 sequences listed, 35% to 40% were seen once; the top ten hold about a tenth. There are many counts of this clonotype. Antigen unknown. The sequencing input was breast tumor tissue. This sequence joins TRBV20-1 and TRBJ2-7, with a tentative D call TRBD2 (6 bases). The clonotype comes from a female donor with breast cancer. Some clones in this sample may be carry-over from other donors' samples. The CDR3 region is CSARDYGRGSTVGYEQYF. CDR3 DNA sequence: TGCAGTGCTAGAGATTATGGTCGGGGGTCTACAGTGGGCTACGAGCAGTACTTC.